This T cell receptor beta chain is from a study of CD8 T cells in Susac syndrome. To note about this clonotype: The junction and the germline gene differ at one end; a read error may be behind it.

The RNA, 0.5 to 1 ug, was put through reverse transcription using random hexamers. Using its own MiXCR run on the immunoSEQ multiplex PCR reads, TCRdb lists one record per CDR3 protein. The sample holds 180,000 or so distinct CDR3 sequences; over 85% are singletons and the top ten take 0.08% to 0.11%. Sequencing targeted TCR beta in T cells from blood (CD8+ and CD4+). The receptor's source is a human donor in good health. Sequences were obtained from CD4+ T cells from PBMCs.

As DNA, the CDR3 is TGTGCCAGCAGTCTACCAACAGGGGGTAAGGTATTT. Its protein is CASSLPTGGKVF. The chain uses TRBV28 and TRBJ1-1, with 8 bases identical to TRBD1. The CDR3 has 12 residues. Looked up from germline, CDR1 is MDHEN and CDR2 is SYDVKM. Drawing the rest from reference TRBV28 and TRBJ1-1, the complete variable domain is DVKVTQSSRYLVKRTGEKVFLECVQDMDHENMFWYRQDPGLGLRLIYFSYDVKMKEKGDIPEGYSVSREKKERFSLILESASTNQTSMYLCASSLPTGGKVFGQGTRLTVV.